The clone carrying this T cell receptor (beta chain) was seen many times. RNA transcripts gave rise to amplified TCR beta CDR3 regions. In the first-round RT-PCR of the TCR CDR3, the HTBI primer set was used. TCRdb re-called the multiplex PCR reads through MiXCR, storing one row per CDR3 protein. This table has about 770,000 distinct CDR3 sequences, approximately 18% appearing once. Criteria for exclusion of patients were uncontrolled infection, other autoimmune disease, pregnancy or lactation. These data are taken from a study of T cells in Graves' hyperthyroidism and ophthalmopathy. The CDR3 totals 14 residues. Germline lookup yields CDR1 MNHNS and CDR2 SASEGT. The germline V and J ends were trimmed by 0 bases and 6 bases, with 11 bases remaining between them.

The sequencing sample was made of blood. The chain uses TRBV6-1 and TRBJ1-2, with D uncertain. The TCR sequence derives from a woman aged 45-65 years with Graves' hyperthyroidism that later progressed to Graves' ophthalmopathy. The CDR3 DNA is TGTGCCAGCAGTGAAGCTAACACGGTTAATGGCTACACCTTC. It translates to CASSEANTVNGYTF.